One TCR beta chain is described in this entry. Its target is not known. The repertoire was sequenced with immunoSEQ multiplex PCR; TCRdb's copy has only in-frame clones and lacks some. The table has 75,000 to 95,000 clones, about 95% seen once; the top ten hold roughly 1.5%. This specimen comes from a study of T cell clonotyping in hematopoietic cell transplantation. Whole-study results and caveats: Recipient TCR diversity dropped after transplant; expanded clonotypes rose from day 30 to 180.

Time point in this sample: recipient sample about 28 days before transplant, after cytoreduction. The germline CDR1 and CDR2 sequences are SGHRS and YFSETQ. V gave up 0 bases and J gave up 12 bases, with 13 bases separating them. The CDR3 is 14 amino acids. The starting material was peripheral blood mononuclear cells, obtained before stem cell transplant. The chain recombines TRBV5-1 with TRBJ2-6; a weak D match, TRBD2 (5 bases). This TCR derives from a woman aged 45-59 years with acute myeloid leukemia. Some clones in this sample may be carry-over from other donors' samples. The CDR3 nucleotides read TGCGCCAGCAGCTTGGCCGGCGGCCGGGGCGTCCTGACTTTC. Amino acids: CASSLAGGRGVLTF.